This is a list of T cell receptor beta chains from one sample in a study of cytomegalovirus exposure and HLA in healthy donors. Clones were sequenced by immunoSEQ multiplex PCR, and TCRdb holds only the in-frame ones, with some missing. The table shows 100,000 to 150,000 clones, with 74% occurring only once. The sequenced sample consisted of PBMCs. These receptors were taken from a woman aged 45-59 years in good health and CMV-seropositive. Both conserved end residues are part of each CDR3. D genes are given only for firm matches. A clone size is listed for some rows: how often the clone was seen (once, few, many), or a class if it is expanded.

TRBV7-9	-	TRBJ1-4	few	TGTTCCAGCAGCTTATCCCAGGTCAAACTGTTTTTT	CSSSLSQVKLFF
TRBV5-4	TRBD2	TRBJ2-1	-	TGTGCCAGCAGCGATATGACTAGCGGGGGGGCACAGAATGAGCAGTTCTTC	CASSDMTSGGAQNEQFF
TRBV6-6	-	TRBJ1-6	-	TGTGCCAGCACTACGAATCGGTGGGGGGATTCACCCCTCCACTTT	CASTTNRWGDSPLHF
TRBV13	-	TRBJ1-1	few	TGTGCCAGCAGCTCAGGCGGGGGGGCTTTCTTT	CASSSGGGAFF
TRBV27	TRBD1	TRBJ2-7	-	TGTGCCAGCAAATGGGGACAGTTCTCCTACGAGCAGTACTTC	CASKWGQFSYEQYF
TRBV13	TRBD1	TRBJ1-1	-	TGTGCCAGCAGCTTTATCACCAGGGGGCCTGAAGCTTTCTTT	CASSFITRGPEAFF
TRBV7-7	-	TRBJ1-3	-	TGTGCTAGCAGCCCGGAGGTCGGGGGAAACACCATATATTTT	CASSPEVGGNTIYF
TRBV7-2	TRBD2	TRBJ2-2	-	TGTGCCAGCAGCCCCACCTCCTGGGGCGGGGGAACCTTGGGGGAGCTGTTTTTT	CASSPTSWGGGTLGELFF
TRBV5-4	-	TRBJ2-5	-	TGTGCCAGCAGCTTCCCCGGGGTTGAGACCCAGTACTTC	CASSFPGVETQYF
TRBV30	-	TRBJ1-2	once	TGTGCCTGGAGTGTCAGGGGCGGACGGAGTGGCTACACCTTC	CAWSVRGGRSGYTF
TRBV19	TRBD1	TRBJ1-5	-	TGTGCCAGTAGTATATCTCCGACAGGGGCTCTCAATCAGCCCCAGCATTTT	CASSISPTGALNQPQHF
TRBV27	-	TRBJ2-7	-	TGTGCCAGCAGGAGGGATAGGGCTTCCTACGAGCAGTACTTC	CASRRDRASYEQYF
TRBV10-3	TRBD1	TRBJ1-2	-	TGTGCCATCAGTGAGTCGACAGGGGGCGATCGATATGGCTACACCTTC	CAISESTGGDRYGYTF
TRBV2	-	TRBJ1-5	-	TGTGCCAGCAGTGAAACCGGGGGAAATAGCAATCAGCCCCAGCATTTT	CASSETGGNSNQPQHF
TRBV19	TRBD2	TRBJ2-3	few	TGTGCCAGTAGTGAACTAGCGGGGGGGAATACGCAGTATTTT	CASSELAGGNTQYF
TRBV7-2	-	TRBJ1-5	-	TGTGCCAGCAGCTTTCACGAGGATCAGCCCCAGCATTTT	CASSFHEDQPQHF
TRBV19	-	TRBJ1-5	-	TGTGCCAGTAGCCTGGACAGATTCAATCAGCCCCAGCATTTT	CASSLDRFNQPQHF
TRBV5-1	TRBD1	TRBJ2-5	-	TGCGCCACCACAGGGGGCGGACCACAAGAAACCCAGTACTTC	CATTGGGPQETQYF
TRBV5-1	-	TRBJ2-5	-	TGCGCCAGCAGCTTGGGACATTTCCAAGAGACCCAGTACTTC	CASSLGHFQETQYF
TRBV29-1	-	TRBJ1-1	-	TGCAGCGCCGGGAGGGGGGGCACTGAAGCTTTCTTT	CSAGRGGTEAFF
TRBV19	-	TRBJ1-5	-	TGTGCCACCACAGGGAGGGGGTATAGCAATCAGCCCCAGCATTTT	CATTGRGYSNQPQHF
TRBV2	TRBD1	TRBJ1-6	-	TGTGCCAGCAGCTTCGACAGGGGTAATTCACCCCTCCACTTT	CASSFDRGNSPLHF
TRBV5-4	-	TRBJ2-5	-	TGTGCCAGCAGCCCATGGGCGGGGCTTGAGACCCAGTACTTC	CASSPWAGLETQYF
TRBV7-8	-	TRBJ1-5	-	TGTGCCAGCAGCTGGGACTCGGGTCAGCCCCAGCATTTT	CASSWDSGQPQHF
TRBV11-3	TRBD2	TRBJ2-3	few	TGTGCCAGCAGCCAGCGGGATAGCACAGATACGCAGTATTTT	CASSQRDSTDTQYF
TRBV10-3	-	TRBJ1-4	few	TGTGCCATCAGTGCCCGAGGAGGTGAAAAACTGTTTTTT	CAISARGGEKLFF
TRBV6-5	TRBD2	TRBJ2-1	few	TGTGCCAGCGGCGGGGGGGGTAGCAATGAGCAGTTCTTC	CASGGGGSNEQFF